Listed below are T cell receptor beta chains from one sample, sequenced in a study of beta chain features in type 1 diabetes. The assay was immunoSEQ multiplex PCR, and TCRdb's table has in-frame clones only and misses some. The data show 140,000 or so clones, less than 11% seen once. Sequencing input: naive CD4+ T cells from blood. These TCRs come from a young man in good health. CDR3s include the opening cysteine and the closing phenylalanine or tryptophan. D genes are given only for firm matches. Part of the rows lack a size; the others show once, few, many or a class for expanded clones.

J gene | clone size | V gene | D gene | CDR3 DNA | CDR3 protein
TRBJ1-4 | once | TRBV19 | TRBD1 | TGTGCCAGCCGGGACAGTCCTAATGAAAAACTGTTTTTT | CASRDSPNEKLFF
TRBJ2-6 | many | TRBV4-3 | - | TGCGCCAGCAGCCAAGATTACAGCTCTGGGGCCAACGTCCTGACTTTC | CASSQDYSSGANVLTF
TRBJ2-2 | - | TRBV7-3 | - | TGTGCCAGCAGCTTAACTGTGACAGGTCTGAACACCGGGGAGCTGTTTTTT | CASSLTVTGLNTGELFF
TRBJ1-2 | - | TRBV10-3 | TRBD1 | TGTGCCATCAGTGACTCCGAACGTGGGACAGGGGGGTATCTCTATGGCTACACCTTC | CAISDSERGTGGYLYGYTF
TRBJ1-1 | few | TRBV19 | - | TGTGCCAGTAGTATAGCTGTTTCGACAATTGAAGCTTTCTTT | CASSIAVSTIEAFF
TRBJ1-4 | few | TRBV7-2 | - | TGTGCCAGCAGTCGACAGACTTCTAATGAAAAACTGTTTTTT | CASSRQTSNEKLFF
TRBJ1-5 | - | TRBV2 | TRBD1 | TGTGCCAGCAGTTATAGGGGGCCCGGCAATCAGCCCCAGCATTTT | CASSYRGPGNQPQHF
TRBJ2-7 | - | TRBV5-8 | TRBD1 | TGTGCCAGCAGCGGCAGGGGGCGCGGGGAGCAGTACTTC | CASSGRGRGEQYF
TRBJ1-3 | - | TRBV4-1 | TRBD1 | TGCGCCAGCAGCCAGCCCGGGACAGGGGGTAAAAACACCATATATTTT | CASSQPGTGGKNTIYF
TRBJ2-5 | few | TRBV5-1 | - | TGCGCCAGCAGCTTGGTTCTGGTCGGAGAGACCCAGTACTTC | CASSLVLVGETQYF
TRBJ2-7 | - | TRBV5-1 | TRBD1 | TGCGCCAGCAGCTTGTCAGGGGGCAGCTACGAGCAGTACTTC | CASSLSGGSYEQYF
TRBJ2-3 | few | TRBV6-6 | TRBD1 | TGTGCCAGCAGAAGACAGGGTACTGATACGCAGTATTTT | CASRRQGTDTQYF
TRBJ1-1 | - | TRBV11-2 | TRBD1 | TGTGCCAGCAGCTTATATTTACAGGGGGCGTCTGAGGTTTTCTTT | CASSLYLQGASEVFF
TRBJ1-2 | - | TRBV6-1 | - | TGTGCCAGCAGTGAAGGGGGCGGGGGGACCGGCTACACCTTC | CASSEGGGGTGYTF
TRBJ2-4 | - | TRBV4-3 | TRBD1 | TGCGCCAGCAGCCAAGCCGGGACAGTTCAAAACATTCAGTACTTC | CASSQAGTVQNIQYF
TRBJ1-5 | - | TRBV5-4 | - | TGTGCCAGCAGCCAAGTCGGTTCCCGCCAAGATCAGCCCCAGCATTTT | CASSQVGSRQDQPQHF